Sequencing of this T cell receptor (beta chain) was carried out in a study of blood T cell repertoires in COVID-19 (TCRdb year 2020). With regard to the full study: Collaborator samples came from the United States, Italy and Spain and covered acute and convalescent phases of COVID-19. The prospective study material was composed of cDNA or gDNA derived from T cells, B-cell-depleted T cells, or PBMCs. Subjects who had been exposed to COVID-19, were actively infected with it, or had recovered from it provided the deeply sampled blood TCRbeta repertoires that made up the dataset. The repertoires were released in a freely available public database intended as a resource for research on the immune response to SARS-CoV-2. Samples were obtained from the ongoing ImmuneRACE study (first 160 participants) and from about 1,300 subjects provided by 6 global collaborators. Nearly every sample came with metadata listing a de-identified subject ID, COVID-19 status, age in years and sex. Where HLA class I and class II types were available, the types were taken from metadata supplied by the sample provider, not from assay-based typing. General conclusions and limits of the study: Clinical and demographic metadata were provided uncurated, with the amount varying by source and participant.

Each collaborating institution followed its own protocols to collect whole blood in K2EDTA tubes. For TCRbeta analysis, collaborator samples were shipped as frozen whole blood, as isolated PBMCs, or as DNA extracted from either sample type. TCRbeta CDR3 regions were amplified from genomic DNA by means of the immunoSEQ Assay, a bias-controlled multiplex PCR. On the authors' methods: Within the assay, amplification of reference gene primers was used to estimate how many nucleated cells each sample contained. To quantify the absolute abundance of each unique TCRbeta CDR3 rearrangement, sequence reads were collapsed and filtered. Productive Simpson clonality was computed per sample as the square root of Simpson's diversity index over productive rearrangements. Not all clones reach the TCRdb copy of this immuneACCESS table, which keeps in-frame sequences only. Checked studies attribute under half of the gap to unresolved V genes and leave the rest unexplained. The V and J calls and clone size were taken over from that table, and D and trimming were inferred from the DNA. This sample lists about 230,000 clones; approximately 88% were detected once. 27% of the sample lies in the top ten.

This clone was found once. Its antigen specificity is not known. Base qualities are not at hand, and no much larger clone is one base apart. A distance of 9 bases separates the germline ends of V and J, which lose 0 bases and 7 bases respectively. CDR1 and CDR2 (LGHNA, YSLEER) derive from the germline V gene. The CDR3 holds 14 amino acids from the cysteine to the phenylalanine. Of all the DNA, just the CDR3 is kept, 42 bases in frame from base 1. The sequenced sample was peripheral blood. The sequence was obtained from a man aged 40-49 years with acute or convalescent COVID-19. The sequence is built from TRBV4-3 and TRBJ2-2; a confident D gene designation cannot be given. The CDR3 loop reads CASSQERWSGELFF. The sequenced DNA: TGCGCCAGCAGCCAAGAGAGGTGGAGCGGGGAGCTGTTTTTT.